Detailed here is one T cell receptor (beta chain). The record originates from a study of blood T cell repertoires in COVID-19. Clones were sequenced by immunoSEQ multiplex PCR, and TCRdb holds only the in-frame ones, with some missing. The data show approximately 65,000 clones, over 65% seen once. This CDR3 contains 14 residues. V shed 2 bases and J 5 bases; nucleotides not matched to a gene: 3. Germline V lookup: CDR1 KGHSH, CDR2 LQKENI. The sample taken for sequencing was peripheral blood. V is TRBV18 and J is TRBJ1-1; the match to TRBD1 covers 9 bases. This clonotype originated in a human donor in a cohort sampled during active COVID-19. In DNA, the CDR3 is TGTGCCAGCTCACCAAAACAGGGGGCGACTGAAGCTTTCTTT. It translates to CASSPKQGATEAFF.